These 23 T cell receptor beta chains came from one sample sequenced in a study of blood T cells in healthy people across ages. A J-beta primer mix and a sample-barcoded 5' primer were used in a second PCR of about 7 to 11 cycles. MiXCR, run by TCRdb on the 5' RACE reads, gives a single entry per CDR3 protein. The sample carries about 1.5 million distinct CDR3 sequences, roughly 45% recorded once. Sequencing was done on a sample of blood. Receptors were obtained from a woman between 18 and 30 years old in good health.

This sequence joins TRBV7-2 and TRBJ1-5; possible D gene TRBD1, 5 bases. The CDR3 covers 18 residues. The ends were cut back, 5 bases at V and 3 bases at J, with 23 bases in the middle. Germline V gives CDR1 SGHTA, CDR2 FQGNSA. For the CDR3, the DNA is TGTGCCAGCAGCCCCCCGCGAGGTCAGGGCGCGCTCAATCAGCCCCAGCATTTT. Translation: CASSPPRGQGALNQPQHF.

This clonotype has only a few counts. The chain couples TRBV10-3 to TRBJ2-7, with 8 bases that match TRBD2. J was trimmed by 5 bases and V by 4 bases; bases with no gene match: 13. The CDR3 is made up of 16 amino acids. Germline values: CDR1 ENHRY, CDR2 SYGVKD. CDR3 in amino acids: CAISGPPGGLVHEQYF. The CDR3 DNA reads as TGTGCCATCAGTGGGCCCCCGGGAGGGCTAGTACACGAGCAGTACTTC.

The genes are TRBV6-5 and TRBJ1-2, with a tentative D call TRBD1 (6 bases). This CDR3 comprises 14 residues. Germline V gene lookup returns CDR1 MNHEY and CDR2 SVGAGI. V lost 10 bases and J lost 3, with 18 bases in between. The CDR3 nucleotides read TGTGCCACTGGGCCACCAGGGGCCGACTATGGCTACACCTTC. Protein sequence: CATGPPGADYGYTF.

The V call is TRBV18, the J call TRBJ2-1, with 11 bases aligning to TRBD2. The CDR3 has 17 residues. CDR1 and CDR2 (germline): KGHSH, LQKENI. Trimming removed 3 bases from V and 4 bases from J; junction bases left unmatched: 8. CDR3 loop: CASSPKIAGGPYNEQFF. The DNA of the CDR3 is TGTGCCAGCTCACCGAAAATAGCGGGAGGGCCGTACAATGAGCAGTTCTTC.

This clonotype was observed a handful of times. In DNA, the CDR3 is TGCGCCAGCAGCTTTGGGCGGATCAGTCTAGCGGTACAAGAGACCCAGTACTTC. Residues: CASSFGRISLAVQETQYF. The chain couples TRBV5-1 to TRBJ2-5; 7 nucleotides match TRBD2. Germline V gene data show CDR1 as SGHRS and CDR2 as YFSETQ. This CDR3 spans 18 amino acids. Trimming cost V 2 bases and J 2 bases; bases outside gene matches: 15.

The V and J genes are TRBV6-1 and TRBJ1-1; tentative D call: TRBD1 (6 bases). The V gene's germline CDR1 is MNHNS and CDR2 SASEGT. Trimming cost V 7 bases and J 5 bases, with 20 bases left between them. This CDR3 spans 15 amino acids. CDR3 loop: CASKEGGARWTEAFF. CDR3 bases: TGTGCCAGCAAGGAGGGGGGCGCGAGATGGACTGAAGCTTTCTTT.

This chain joins TRBV10-3 and TRBJ1-4; D is unclear. Trimming removed 3 bases from V and 4 bases from J, with 3 bases in between. The CDR3 has 12 amino acids. Germline CDR1 reads ENHRY; CDR2 reads SYGVKD. The CDR3 spells CAISDDNEKLFF. The CDR3 coding sequence is TGTGCCATCAGTGATGATAATGAAAAACTGTTTTTT.

V gene TRBV15 combines with J gene TRBJ1-2; D might be TRBD1 (5 bases). V lost 0 bases to trimming and J lost 1 base, with 6 bases between them. Germline CDR1 and CDR2: LNHNV and YYDKDF (reference sequence). This CDR3 has 14 residues. In DNA, the CDR3 is TGTGCCACCAGCAGAGATCAGGGTAACTATGGCTACACCTTC. It specifies CATSRDQGNYGYTF.

Only a few counts were recorded for this clonotype. V and J are TRBV5-1 and TRBJ2-3; D possibly corresponds to TRBD2 (5 bases). The CDR3 extends over 14 amino acids. Germline-derived CDR1 and CDR2 are SGHRS and YFSETQ. The V end was cut by 6 bases, the J end by 1 base, with 12 bases between. CDR3 protein: CASTGSGGTDTQYF. CDR3 nucleotide sequence: TGCGCCAGCACTGGAAGCGGAGGCACAGATACGCAGTATTTT.

This chain joins TRBV29-1 and TRBJ2-1, with TRBD2 matching 14 bases. CDR1 SQVTM and CDR2 ANQGSEA come from the germline V gene. CDR3 length: 16 residues. V lost 3 bases to trimming and J lost 3 bases; unmatched junction nucleotides: 4. CDR3 DNA: TGCAGCGTTGAGATGGGGACTAGCGGGGGCTACAATGAGCAGTTCTTC. Translation gives CSVEMGTSGGYNEQFF.

The CDR3 DNA reads as TGTGCCAGCTCACCACCGTCACCCCGGAGCACAGATACGCAGTATTTT. This translates into CASSPPSPRSTDTQYF. This chain uses TRBV18 with TRBJ2-3; no firm D call. Germline values: CDR1 KGHSH, CDR2 LQKENI. V lost 0 bases, J lost 0 bases, and 10 bases lay in between. This CDR3 spans 16 amino acids.

Turning to this clonotype: At one of its ends the junction is not consistent with the germline gene, which may arise from a read error. This chain joins TRBV18 and TRBJ2-4, with 8 bases aligning to TRBD1. The CDR3 spans 18 residues. Germline loops: CDR1 KGHSH, CDR2 LQKENI. The CDR3 sequence: CAGSPPRTGSFIRNIQYF. The CDR3 bases are TGTGCCGGCTCACCACCGAGGACAGGGAGTTTTATCAGAAACATTCAGTACTTC.

This chain joins TRBV27 and TRBJ1-2; tentatively, D is TRBD1 (5 bases). The germline gives CDR1 MNHEY, CDR2 SMNVEV (reference sequence). This CDR3 comprises 13 residues. V was shortened by 6 bases and J by 8 bases, with 16 bases between the two germline ends. The CDR3 region is CASRPGGVLGYTF. CDR3 DNA sequence: TGTGCCAGCAGGCCGGGGGGTGTTTTAGGCTACACCTTC.

The genes are TRBV4-1 and TRBJ2-7; 8 nucleotides align to TRBD2. The CDR3 covers 16 residues. The germline CDR1 and CDR2 sequences are MGHRA and YSYEKL. Trimming at V came to 0 bases and at J to 2 bases, leaving 6 bases not matched to a gene. Here the CDR3 reads CASSQEFSSGPYEQYF. The CDR3 nucleotides are TGCGCCAGCAGCCAAGAGTTTTCTAGCGGGCCCTACGAGCAGTACTTC.

This clonotype was picked up a small number of times. The genes are TRBV27 and TRBJ2-7; 14 bases line up with TRBD2. Germline V lookup: CDR1 MNHEY, CDR2 SMNVEV (reference sequence). The CDR3 length is 14 residues. V lost 5 bases to trimming and J lost 9 bases; unmatched junction nucleotides: 6. The CDR3 spells CASSGTSGSGWQYF. CDR3 sequence (DNA): TGTGCCAGCAGTGGGACTAGCGGGAGTGGGTGGCAGTACTTC.

The chain employs TRBV4-2 and TRBJ2-7; 9 bases agree with TRBD2. The CDR3 spans 18 residues. Losses at the gene ends were 0 bases for V and 7 bases for J; bases not matched to a gene: 16. Germline values: CDR1 LGHNA, CDR2 YNFKEQ. The CDR3 sequence: CASSQEFVTSGHFNEQYF. CDR3 nucleotide sequence: TGTGCCAGCAGCCAAGAATTTGTGACTAGCGGACACTTCAATGAGCAGTACTTC.

This chain uses TRBV25-1 with TRBJ1-4; no clear D. Between the trimmed V and J ends, which lost 4 bases and 7 bases, there was a span of 16 bases. Germline V lookup: CDR1 MGHDK, CDR2 SYGVNS. The CDR3 has 15 residues. CDR3 DNA: TGTGCCAGCAGTGCTTTTGGAGGCCGGGGTGAAAAACTGTTTTTT. Translating it yields CASSAFGGRGEKLFF.

V gene TRBV3-1 combines with J gene TRBJ2-1; TRBD2 matches at 9 bases. The CDR3 has 15 residues. The V gene end was trimmed by 9 bases and the J gene end by 13 bases; junction bases not matched to a gene: 19. From germline, CDR1 is LGHDT and CDR2 YNNKEL (reference sequence). The CDR3 DNA reads TGTGCCAGTGGCGTAGGGATAGCGGGAGCAGAGACCCAGTTCTTC. It encodes CASGVGIAGAETQFF.

This clonotype was detected a few times. The chain links TRBV7-2 to TRBJ2-7, with D uncertain. Germline CDR1 SGHTA, CDR2 FQGNSA. The length of the CDR3 is 14 residues. V gave up 2 bases and J gave up 1 base, with 9 bases separating them. The CDR3 region is CASSLSRVSYEQYF. In nucleotides, the CDR3 is TGTGCCAGCAGCTTATCACGGGTGTCCTACGAGCAGTACTTC.

This clonotype has a handful of counts. V is TRBV30 and J is TRBJ1-1; D uncertain. The V gene's germline CDR1 is GTSNPN and CDR2 SVGIG (reference sequence). CDR3 size: 12 residues. V lost 4 bases, J lost 0 bases, and 6 bases lay in between. As DNA, the CDR3 is TGTGCCTGGAATATGATGAACACTGAAGCTTTCTTT. Translation gives CAWNMMNTEAFF.

Details on this clonotype: Sequence at one end of the junction differs from germline and may be a read error. J is TRBJ2-4 and V is TRBV27; a possible D gene is TRBD2 (6 bases). Germline CDR1 MNHEY, CDR2 SMNVEV (reference sequence). This CDR3 spans 11 amino acids. The CDR3 DNA is TGTGCCTCCCAGCGGGTTGAGACCCAGTACTTT. Its protein product is CASQRVETQYF.

The chain couples TRBV25-1 to TRBJ2-7; tentative D call: TRBD1 (5 bases). Germline V gene data show CDR1 as MGHDK and CDR2 as SYGVNS. The CDR3 sequence is 13 residues long. V gave up 8 bases and J gave up 2 bases, with 13 bases separating them. The CDR3 DNA sequence: TGTGCCAGCGCCCAGGGCGCACCCTACGAGCAGTACTTC. It yields the protein CASAQGAPYEQYF.

This chain uses TRBV20-1 with TRBJ2-3; no reliable D call. The germline gives CDR1 DFQATT, CDR2 SNEGSKA (reference sequence). Between the trimmed V and J ends, which lost 4 bases and 0 bases, there was a span of 14 bases. CDR3 length equals 15 residues. CDR3 region: CSATIAGKSTDTQYF. As DNA, the CDR3 is TGCAGTGCTACCATCGCTGGGAAGAGCACAGATACGCAGTATTTT.